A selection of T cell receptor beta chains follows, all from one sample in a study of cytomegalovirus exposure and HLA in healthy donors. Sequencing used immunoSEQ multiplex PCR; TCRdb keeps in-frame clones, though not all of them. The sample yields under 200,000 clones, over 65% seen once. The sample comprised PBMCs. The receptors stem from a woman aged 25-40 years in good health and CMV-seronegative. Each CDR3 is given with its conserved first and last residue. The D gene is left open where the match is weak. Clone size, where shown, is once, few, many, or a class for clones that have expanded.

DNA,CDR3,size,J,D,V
TGTGCCAGCAGCCCAGGTACTAGCACAGATACGCAGTATTTT,CASSPGTSTDTQYF,NA,TRBJ2-3,NA,TRBV11-3
TGTGCCAGCAGTGGGCGGGGGTGGCATCAGCCCCAGCATTTT,CASSGRGWHQPQHF,NA,TRBJ1-5,NA,TRBV6-1
TGCGCCAGCAGCTGGGGGACAGGGGACAATCAGCCCCAGCATTTT,CASSWGTGDNQPQHF,NA,TRBJ1-5,TRBD1,TRBV5-1
TGTGCCAGCAAAGGGGTTGAAATTGAGACCCAGTACTTC,CASKGVEIETQYF,once,TRBJ2-5,NA,TRBV6-6
TGCAGCCCATGGGGACTAGCGGGTGAGCAGTTCTTC,CSPWGLAGEQFF,NA,TRBJ2-1,TRBD2,TRBV29-1
TGCGCCAGCAGCCAAGTCATCGGGGGGGCCTACATTCAGTACTTC,CASSQVIGGAYIQYF,once,TRBJ2-4,TRBD2,TRBV4-1
TGCGCCAGCAGCTGGGGAGGACGGATGAGCTCCTACGAGCAGTACTTC,CASSWGGRMSSYEQYF,NA,TRBJ2-7,NA,TRBV5-1
TGTGCCAGCAGCTACAGCTCCTACGAGCAGTACTTC,CASSYSSYEQYF,NA,TRBJ2-7,NA,TRBV5-6
TGTGCCAGCAGCCCGGACAGGTCCTCTGGAAACACCATATATTTT,CASSPDRSSGNTIYF,few,TRBJ1-3,TRBD1,TRBV2
TGTGCCAGCAGCCCACTGCGGGGGGGTAATGAAAAACTGTTTTTT,CASSPLRGGNEKLFF,NA,TRBJ1-4,NA,TRBV7-9
TGTGCCAGCAGCCAAGGATCTAGCGGGTACAATGAGCAGTTCTTC,CASSQGSSGYNEQFF,NA,TRBJ2-1,TRBD2,TRBV4-2
TGTGCCAGCAGCAGAACAGAGAACACTGAAGCTTTCTTT,CASSRTENTEAFF,NA,TRBJ1-1,NA,TRBV6-5
TGTGCCAGTAGTATCGCTGGCCTGAACACTGAAGCTTTCTTT,CASSIAGLNTEAFF,NA,TRBJ1-1,NA,TRBV19
TGCGCCAGCCGGACAGGGCCTACACCCTCGAACACCGGGGAGCTGTTTTTT,CASRTGPTPSNTGELFF,few,TRBJ2-2,TRBD1,TRBV5-1
TGTGCCAGCAGCGGGGGGACTGCACGGGGCGATGAGCAGTTCTTC,CASSGGTARGDEQFF,NA,TRBJ2-1,NA,TRBV9
TGTGCCAGCAGTGAAGCGACAGGGTACCTGAACTATGGCTACACCTTC,CASSEATGYLNYGYTF,NA,TRBJ1-2,TRBD1,TRBV2
TGTGCCAGCAGCCCTGTCCAGGGGACCCTGAATGAGCAGTTCTTC,CASSPVQGTLNEQFF,NA,TRBJ2-1,NA,TRBV14
TGTGCCAGCTCAAGGGGACAGGGCCAACGTAGTCCCCAGCATTTT,CASSRGQGQRSPQHF,NA,TRBJ1-5,TRBD1,TRBV18
TGCGCCAGCACGGGGGTATCCGGGGCCAACGTCCTGACTTTC,CASTGVSGANVLTF,NA,TRBJ2-6,NA,TRBV5-1
TGTGCCTGGAGTTCTCACTACGATTGGACTAGCGGGAACAATGAGCAGTTCTTC,CAWSSHYDWTSGNNEQFF,NA,TRBJ2-1,TRBD2,TRBV30
TGTGCCAGCAGCCTCCGGACTAAATCCTACAATGAGCAGTTCTTC,CASSLRTKSYNEQFF,NA,TRBJ2-1,NA,TRBV7-9
TGTGCCAGCAGCTTCGACCAGGGAACTGAAGCTTTCTTT,CASSFDQGTEAFF,NA,TRBJ1-1,NA,TRBV7-9
TGTGCCAGCAGCATCCCCGGACAGGGGAACACTGAAGCTTTCTTT,CASSIPGQGNTEAFF,NA,TRBJ1-1,NA,TRBV21-1
TGTGCCAGCAGCTTGTACAGCTATGGCTACACCTTC,CASSLYSYGYTF,NA,TRBJ1-2,NA,TRBV5-6
TGCGCCAGCAGTGAGTGGAGGGCAGGGGGAAATACCGAGCAGTACTTC,CASSEWRAGGNTEQYF,NA,TRBJ2-7,NA,TRBV10-1
TGTGCCAGCAGCCCTCGGTTCTATGGCTACACCTTC,CASSPRFYGYTF,NA,TRBJ1-2,NA,TRBV5-6
TGTGCCAGCAGCTTATCCCCACGGTACGAGCAGTACTTC,CASSLSPRYEQYF,once,TRBJ2-7,NA,TRBV7-3
TGTGCCAGCAGCTGGACAGCCACTCCTCCCGGGGAGCTGTTTTTT,CASSWTATPPGELFF,NA,TRBJ2-2,NA,TRBV7-9
TGTGCCAGCACTACCCAGGGGGATACTGAAGCTTTCTTT,CASTTQGDTEAFF,NA,TRBJ1-1,TRBD1,TRBV19
TGTGCCAGCAGCTTAGTAGTGGGAGGAATGGAGACCCAGTACTTC,CASSLVVGGMETQYF,few,TRBJ2-5,NA,TRBV11-2
TGTGCCAGTAGTCCCGATTACAGGGGTAAGGGGACTGAAGCTTTCTTT,CASSPDYRGKGTEAFF,NA,TRBJ1-1,TRBD1,TRBV19